Shown below are 8 T cell receptor beta chains from a single sample sequenced in a study of OX40 agonist ivuxolimab in advanced cancers. TCRdb's table, derived via immunoSEQ multiplex PCR, lists solely in-frame clones and lacks some. The table records roughly 58,000 clones, roughly 85% of them present only once. The sequenced sample was CD4+ or CD8+ T cells sorted from blood, obtained in a trial of the OX40 agonist ivuxolimab. All receptors come from an adult with an advanced solid tumor such as melanoma, head and neck, liver or kidney cancer.

V gene TRBV27 combines with J gene TRBJ1-4; 8 nucleotides agree with TRBD1. Trimming removed 3 bases from V and 10 bases from J; junction bases left unmatched: 10. Germline CDR1 MNHEY, CDR2 SMNVEV (reference sequence). There are 15 residues in the CDR3. The CDR3: CASSFVGQGEVKLFF. CDR3 coding DNA: TGTGCCAGCAGTTTTGTTGGACAGGGAGAGGTAAAACTGTTTTTT. Full variable domain (outside the CDR3, taken from reference TRBV27 and TRBJ1-4): EAQVTQNPRYLITVTGKKLTVTCSQNMNHEYMSWYRQDPGLGLRQIYYSMNVEVTDKGDVPEGYKVSRKEKRNFPLILESPSPNQTSLYFCASSFVGQGEVKLFFGSGTQLSVL.

This clone came up a few times. CDR3 sequence (DNA): TGTGCCAGCAGCTTGTTAATCCTTCGCACTGAAGCTTTCTTT. This encodes CASSLLILRTEAFF. The J gene is TRBJ1-1, the V gene TRBV5-5; D is uncertain. The CDR3 is 14 residues long. Trimming cost V 1 base and J 4 bases, with 11 bases left between them. Germline values: CDR1 SGHKS, CDR2 YYEKEE (reference sequence).

J is TRBJ2-5 and V is TRBV28; a weak D match, TRBD1 (6 bases). The germline V and J ends were trimmed by 4 bases and 2 bases, with 8 bases remaining between them. In germline, CDR1 is MDHEN, CDR2 SYDVKM. CDR3 length: 13 residues. CDR3 DNA: TGTGCCAGCAGTTACAGGGATCAAGAGACCCAGTACTTC. Protein sequence: CASSYRDQETQYF. The full variable domain, with the rest looked up from reference TRBV28 and TRBJ2-5, is DVKVTQSSRYLVKRTGEKVFLECVQDMDHENMFWYRQDPGLGLRLIYFSYDVKMKEKGDIPEGYSVSREKKERFSLILESASTNQTSMYLCASSYRDQETQYFGPGTRLLVL.

This clone was found once. The V and J genes are TRBV5-1 and TRBJ2-7, with a tentative D call TRBD1 (5 bases). CDR3 length: 13 residues. V dropped 4 bases and J dropped 3 bases, with 11 bases sitting between them. Germline assignment: CDR1 SGHRS and CDR2 YFSETQ. The CDR3 loop reads CASSARVGYEQYF. CDR3 nucleotide sequence: TGCGCCAGCAGCGCCAGGGTGGGCTACGAGCAGTACTTC.

This chain joins TRBV18 and TRBJ1-1, with D hard to call. Germline CDR1 KGHSH, CDR2 LQKENI. Trimming left V 3 bases short and J 0 bases short, with 5 bases between. The CDR3 runs 13 residues. The CDR3 is CASSPTVNTEAFF. CDR3 coding DNA: TGTGCCAGCTCACCGACGGTGAACACTGAAGCTTTCTTT.

This clone was found once. This chain's CDR3 is CSGVVATNEKLFF. The CDR3, as DNA: TGCAGCGGTGTGGTTGCAACTAATGAAAAACTGTTTTTT. The rearrangement joins TRBV29-1 to TRBJ1-4, with D unresolved. V was pared by 7 bases and J by 0 bases, with 9 bases between. The CDR3 has 13 amino acids. Germline CDR1 SQVTM, CDR2 ANQGSEA.

CDR3 loop: CASSLDGAYTEAFF. Here the CDR3 DNA reads TGCGCCAGCAGCTTGGACGGGGCATACACTGAAGCTTTCTTT. The chain recombines TRBV5-1 with TRBJ1-1; weak D call: TRBD1 (5 bases). The CDR3 extends over 14 amino acids. Germline V gene lookup returns CDR1 SGHRS and CDR2 YFSETQ. The V and J ends lost 0 bases and 3 bases respectively, with 9 bases between them.

This sequence joins TRBV5-6 and TRBJ2-5; 7 bases are shared with TRBD1. J gave up 1 base and V 4 bases, and 1 base lay outside the gene matches. CDR3 length equals 13 residues. From germline, CDR1 is SGHDT and CDR2 YYEEEE. This CDR3 reads CASSRDSQETQYF. The CDR3, as DNA: TGTGCCAGCAGCAGGGACAGCCAAGAGACCCAGTACTTC.